This T cell receptor beta chain was obtained from a study of blood T cell repertoires in COVID-19. Study as a whole: Acute and convalescent COVID-19 specimens originated in the United States, Italy and Spain. T cells, B-cell-depleted T cells, or PBMCs provided the cDNA or gDNA that served as material.

The CDR3 length is 13 residues. Germline values: CDR1 SGHDN, CDR2 FVKESK. V was clipped by 4 bases and J by 1 base, with 7 bases between them. As originally analysed: Estimation of nucleated cell counts relied on the amplification of reference gene primers. The table came from immunoSEQ multiplex PCR; TCRdb's copy has only in-frame clones and leaves some out. The V and J calls and clone size were taken over from that table, and D and trimming were inferred from the DNA. This sample carries around 190,000 clones, 80% to 90% of them seen once, and the ten largest clones take about 8.6%. This clonotype was sampled from a man aged 50 or older with active or convalescent COVID-19. The V and J genes are TRBV14 and TRBJ1-1; D may be TRBD1 (6 bases). Sequencing was carried out using peripheral blood. The CDR3, as DNA: TGTGCCAGCAGCCGACAGGCGAACACTGAAGCTTTCTTT. It specifies CASSRQANTEAFF.